The clone carrying this T cell receptor (beta chain) has a handful of counts. This sample stems from a study of metastatic and nonmetastatic thyroid tumors. Study overall: Repertoires were compared across blood and tumor or nodule tissue from malignant and benign thyroid patients.

Per the germline V gene, CDR1 is MNHEY and CDR2 is SVGEGT. This CDR3 region has 19 residues. The V and J ends lost 8 bases and 3 bases respectively, with 29 bases between them. Prior to thyroid surgery, none of the patients had received any treatment. TCRdb redid the clone calls on the PCR reads using MiXCR. The table lists 25,000 to 35,000 clones, roughly 15% of them singletons. This TCR came from a female donor with papillary thyroid cancer or a benign thyroid nodule (not recorded which). Some clones in this sample may be carry-over from other donors' samples. The source material was blood. The V gene is TRBV6-2 or TRBV6-3, the J gene TRBJ1-5, with D tentatively TRBD1 (5 bases). As DNA, the CDR3 is TGTGCCAGCCTCGTGAAGTTGACAGTGGGCAGGGAGATCAATCAGCCCCAGCATTTT. As protein: CASLVKLTVGREINQPQHF.